This T cell receptor beta chain emerged from a study of blood T cell repertoires in COVID-19. Whole-study context: Acute and convalescent COVID-19 specimens originated in the United States, Italy and Spain. PBMCs, B-cell-depleted T cells, or T cells provided the cDNA or gDNA that made up the material.

This clone was detected once. Produced via immunoSEQ multiplex PCR; TCRdb's table is partial and in-frame only. This table holds about 240,000 clones, more than 75% found once. The length of the CDR3 is 19 residues. V lost 5 bases, J lost 5 bases, and 20 bases stayed unmatched. Germline values: CDR1 SGHVS, CDR2 FNYEAQ. Donors were grouped by their self-reported clinical history. Sequencing was carried out using PBMCs or T cells enriched from blood (not recorded which). The source is a woman aged 40 to 55 with acute COVID-19. The V gene is TRBV7-6, the J gene TRBJ2-5; the match to TRBD2 covers 10 bases. The CDR3 spells CASSVFPGTASGRVETQYF. CDR3 DNA: TGTGCCAGCAGCGTATTCCCCGGGACGGCAAGCGGGAGGGTGGAGACCCAGTACTTC.